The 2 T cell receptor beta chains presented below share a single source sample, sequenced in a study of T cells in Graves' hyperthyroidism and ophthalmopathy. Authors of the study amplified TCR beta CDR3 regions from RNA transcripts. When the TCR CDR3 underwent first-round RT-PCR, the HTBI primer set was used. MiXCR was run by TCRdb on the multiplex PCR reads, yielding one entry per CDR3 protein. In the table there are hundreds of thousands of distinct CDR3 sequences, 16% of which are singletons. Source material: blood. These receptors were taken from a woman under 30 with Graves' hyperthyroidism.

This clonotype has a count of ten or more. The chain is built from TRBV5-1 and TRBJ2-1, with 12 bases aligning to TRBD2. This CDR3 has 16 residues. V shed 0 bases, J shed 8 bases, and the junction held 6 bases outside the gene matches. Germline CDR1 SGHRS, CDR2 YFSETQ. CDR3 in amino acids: CASSLGGLAGRDEQFF. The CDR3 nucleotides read TGCGCCAGCAGCTTGGGGGGACTAGCGGGTCGGGATGAGCAGTTCTTC. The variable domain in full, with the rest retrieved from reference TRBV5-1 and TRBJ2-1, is KAGVTQTPRYLIKTRGQQVTLSCSPISGHRSVSWYQQTPGQGLQFLFEYFSETQRNKGNFPGRFSGRQFSNSRSEMNVSTLELGDSALYLCASSLGGLAGRDEQFFGPGTRLTVL.

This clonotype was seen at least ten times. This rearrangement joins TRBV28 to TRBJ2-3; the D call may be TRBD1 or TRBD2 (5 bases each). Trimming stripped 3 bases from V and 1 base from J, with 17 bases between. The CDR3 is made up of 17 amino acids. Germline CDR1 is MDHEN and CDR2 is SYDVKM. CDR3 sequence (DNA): TGTGCCAGCAGTTTTGGGACCGGAGGACTCCGCACAGATACGCAGTATTTT. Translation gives CASSFGTGGLRTDTQYF.